Listed below are T cell receptor beta chains from one sample, sequenced in a study of human T cells and chemical hapten exposure. TCRdb re-derived calls from the RACE reads in MiXCR, one entry per CDR3 protein. The sample consists of under 95,000 distinct CDR3 sequences, about 8% of them appearing once. The source material was whole blood, sampled in connection with sensitization to the hapten diphenylcyclopropenone (DPC). Receptor source: a middle-aged man with alopecia areata. Some clones in this sample may be carry-over from other donors' samples. CDR3s include the opening cysteine and the closing phenylalanine or tryptophan. A D gene is named only where the DNA matches it firmly. Part of the rows lack a size; the others show once, few, many or a class for expanded clones.

j_call,d_call,v_call,clone_size,cdr3_nt,cdr3_aa
TRBJ1-1,-,TRBV6-2/TRBV6-3,few,TGTGCCAGCAGACTGGGACATATGAACACTGAAGCTTTCTTT,CASRLGHMNTEAFF
TRBJ1-1,-,TRBV12-3/TRBV12-4,-,TGTGCCAGCCTCGGATGGGGTCTCGCTGAAGCTTTCTTT,CASLGWGLAEAFF
TRBJ2-5,-,TRBV6-5,many,TGTGCCAGCGAAGAGGTTAGCGGTGGAGGTGAGACCCAGTACTTC,CASEEVSGGGETQYF
TRBJ1-5,-,TRBV6-5,-,TGTGCCAGCAGACCGACGGATAGCAATCAGCCCCAGCATTTT,CASRPTDSNQPQHF
TRBJ2-6,-,TRBV10-3,-,TGTGCCATCAGTGAGAAACTGGGGGCCAACGTCCTGACTTTC,CAISEKLGANVLTF
TRBJ2-2,TRBD2,TRBV4-2,-,TGTGCCAGCAGCCAAGGGGAACTAGCGGTGAACACCGGGGAGCTGTTTTTT,CASSQGELAVNTGELFF
TRBJ1-6,-,TRBV7-8,-,TGTGCCAGCACTTCTAGGAGGGGAGGTCCCCTCCACTTT,CASTSRRGGPLHF
TRBJ2-2,TRBD2,TRBV28,few,TGTGCCAGCAAGACTAGTGCGGGAGAAGGATTTCACGGGGAGCTGTTTTTT,CASKTSAGEGFHGELFF
TRBJ2-5,TRBD2,TRBV10-3,-,TGTGCCATCAGTGAGTCGAATGGGGTAGCGGGAGTACGAGAGACCCAGTACTTC,CAISESNGVAGVRETQYF
TRBJ2-1,-,TRBV11-3,few,TGTGCCAGCAGCCGAACTAGGGCACCTTACAATGAGCAGTTCTTC,CASSRTRAPYNEQFF
TRBJ1-2,-,TRBV4-1,many,TGCGCCAGCAGCCAAGACAACTACTATGGCTACACCTTC,CASSQDNYYGYTF
TRBJ2-1,TRBD1,TRBV27,-,TGTGCCAGCAGTCCCCGGGACAGGGTACCGGGTGAGCAGTTCTTC,CASSPRDRVPGEQFF
TRBJ2-2,-,TRBV19,few,TGTGCCAGTAGTATGATGACCGGAGCGAACACCGGGGAGCTGTTTTTT,CASSMMTGANTGELFF
TRBJ2-3,-,TRBV10-3,few,TGTGCCATCAGTGAGATCGATAGACCCACAGATACGCAGTATTTT,CAISEIDRPTDTQYF
TRBJ2-1,TRBD2,TRBV4-1,few,TGCGCCAGCAGCCAAACTAGGCTAGCGGGAGGGCCGCGCAATGAGCAGTTCTTC,CASSQTRLAGGPRNEQFF
TRBJ2-1,TRBD1,TRBV19,-,TGTGCCAGTAGTATACGCAGGGGGCCTGAGGGTGAGCAGTTCTTC,CASSIRRGPEGEQFF
TRBJ1-4,-,TRBV4-3,-,TGCGCCAGCAGCCAACCCAGACAGATGGGATCTAATGAAAAACTGTTTTTT,CASSQPRQMGSNEKLFF
TRBJ2-3,-,TRBV3-1,few,TGTGCCAGCAGCCCCCTAGCCGCCCAGAATACGCAGTATTTT,CASSPLAAQNTQYF
TRBJ2-3,-,TRBV7-2,-,TGTGCCAGCAGCGGTTACACAGATACGCAGTATTTT,CASSGYTDTQYF
TRBJ2-3,-,TRBV29-1,-,TGCAGCGTGCGACGGGACGGCACATTGGATACGCAGTATTTT,CSVRRDGTLDTQYF
TRBJ2-3,-,TRBV29-1,few,TGCAGCGTTGGTCTTAGCAGGGATACGCAGTATTTT,CSVGLSRDTQYF
TRBJ1-2,-,TRBV27,few,TGTGCCAGCAGTGCAGTAGGACTATATGGCTACACCTTC,CASSAVGLYGYTF
TRBJ2-3,-,TRBV20-1,many,TGCAGTGCTAGCGGGACCAGCACGAGTACTACGCAGTATTTT,CSASGTSTSTTQYF
TRBJ2-1,TRBD2,TRBV27,few,TGTGCCAGCAGTTTAGACGCATCGAGCGGGAGAGTTTTCAATGAGCAGTTCTTC,CASSLDASSGRVFNEQFF
TRBJ2-6,-,TRBV30,-,TGTGCCTGCACCTTCAGTGTGCTCGGGGCCAACGTCCTGACTTTC,CACTFSVLGANVLTF
TRBJ2-3,TRBD2,TRBV11-3,-,TGTGCCAGCAGCTTTTATGCAGCGGGGGGGGGAGATACGCAGTATTTT,CASSFYAAGGGDTQYF
TRBJ2-6,TRBD1,TRBV19,-,TGTGCCAGTTCCGGGACAGGGGGCTCTGGGGCCAACGTCCTGACTTTC,CASSGTGGSGANVLTF
TRBJ1-1,-,TRBV5-6,many,TGTGCCAGCAGCTTGGGGGGCCAAGGTTTGAACACTGAAGCTTTCTTT,CASSLGGQGLNTEAFF
TRBJ2-7,TRBD2,TRBV28,few,TGTGCCAGCAGGCGGGGGGGGGACGACGAGCAGTACTTC,CASRRGGDDEQYF
TRBJ2-3,-,TRBV27,few,TGTGCCAGCACCCCAGGACCAGGGGGCACAGATACGCAGTATTTT,CASTPGPGGTDTQYF
TRBJ1-5,-,TRBV4-3,few,TGCGCCAGCAGCCAGGACACAGGGTGGAGCAATCAGCCCCAGCATTTT,CASSQDTGWSNQPQHF
TRBJ2-5,TRBD2,TRBV2,once,TGTGCCAGAACGGGCGGGAGGTCTCAAGAGACCCAGTACTTC,CARTGGRSQETQYF
TRBJ2-2,TRBD1,TRBV28,many,TGTGCCAGCAGTCCGCGGACAGGCGCGAACACCGGGGAGCTGTTTTTT,CASSPRTGANTGELFF
TRBJ1-4,TRBD1,TRBV29-1,few,TGCAGCGTTGATATTGGGTCAGGGGGAACTAATGAAAAACTGTTTTTT,CSVDIGSGGTNEKLFF
TRBJ2-3,-,TRBV7-2,many,TGTGCCAGCAGCTTGGCTAGAGCAGATACGCAGTATTTT,CASSLARADTQYF
TRBJ2-5,TRBD2,TRBV7-2,many,TGTGCCAGCACTGGACTAGCGGGAGTAGAGACCCAGTACTTC,CASTGLAGVETQYF
TRBJ2-1,-,TRBV7-7,many,TGTGCTAGCAGCTTAGACCAGAATTTTTACAATGAGCAGTTCTTC,CASSLDQNFYNEQFF
TRBJ1-1,TRBD1,TRBV6-5,-,TGTGCCAGCAGAGACAGGGCCCTTCGTCCTGAAGCTTTCTTT,CASRDRALRPEAFF
TRBJ2-7,-,TRBV29-1,many,TGCAGCGTTCTGCGGAGGGGGACCTACGAGCAGTACTTC,CSVLRRGTYEQYF
TRBJ2-6,-,TRBV4-1,many,TGCGCCAGCAGCCAAGTTTCCAGGTTCTCTGGGGCCAACGTCCTGACTTTC,CASSQVSRFSGANVLTF
TRBJ2-7,-,TRBV28,few,TGTGCCAGCAGTTTATTCAGGGACGAGCAGTACTTC,CASSLFRDEQYF
TRBJ1-5,TRBD1,TRBV19,-,TGTGCCAGTAGTATGGGATGGGCAGGGGGCGGAAATCAGCCCCAGCATTTT,CASSMGWAGGGNQPQHF
TRBJ2-5,TRBD1,TRBV7-7,many,TGTGCTAGCACCACGGACAGGAGTCAGACCCAGTACTTC,CASTTDRSQTQYF
TRBJ2-5,TRBD1,TRBV18,few,TGTGCCAGCTCACCGCTGGGACAGATGGAGACCCAGTACTTC,CASSPLGQMETQYF
TRBJ2-5,-,TRBV7-2,many,TGTGCCAGCAGCCCAGTAGCGTTTCAAGAGACCCAGTACTTC,CASSPVAFQETQYF
TRBJ1-3,-,TRBV27,few,TGTGCCAGCAGACCCCTAGGTCTTGGGAGGGGACGGGGACAAGACACCATATATTTT,CASRPLGLGRGRGQDTIYF
TRBJ2-1,TRBD2,TRBV14,few,TGTGCCAGCAGCCGACCGGGACTACCCGGCAATGAGCAGTTCTTC,CASSRPGLPGNEQFF
TRBJ2-3,-,TRBV10-3,many,TGTGCCATCACCCCAGATAGCACAGATACGCAGTATTTT,CAITPDSTDTQYF
TRBJ2-5,TRBD1,TRBV9,-,TGTGCCAGCAGCGTCAGGGGGCGGGGAGAGACCCAGTACTTC,CASSVRGRGETQYF
TRBJ2-7,-,TRBV3-1,many,TGTGCCAGCAGCCAAGATCTAGGGACCGATTACGAGCAGTACTTC,CASSQDLGTDYEQYF
TRBJ2-3,TRBD2,TRBV2,-,TGTGCCGGGGCCCTTAGCGGGACCACTAGCACAGATACGCAGTATTTT,CAGALSGTTSTDTQYF
TRBJ1-5,-,TRBV5-1,many,TGCGCCAGCAGCTTGGAACCCGGGGGCAATCAGCCCCAGCATTTT,CASSLEPGGNQPQHF
TRBJ2-1,TRBD1,TRBV29-1,few,TGCAGCGTTGAGACCTCGGGACAGATACTCTACAATGAGCAGTTCTTC,CSVETSGQILYNEQFF
TRBJ2-4,-,TRBV7-8,many,TGTGCCAGCAGCATTGCGATGGAGGACATTCAGTACTTC,CASSIAMEDIQYF
TRBJ2-1,TRBD1,TRBV25-1,few,TGTGCCAGCAGTAAGGGGACAGGAGCCTACAATGAGCAGTTCTTC,CASSKGTGAYNEQFF
TRBJ1-4,-,TRBV5-1,few,TGCGCCAGCAGCATCCCAGGAGATAATGAAAAACTGTTTTTT,CASSIPGDNEKLFF
TRBJ1-5,-,TRBV20-1,-,TGCAGTGCTAGAGATCAGGGGAGGGTGGATCAGCCCCAGCATTTT,CSARDQGRVDQPQHF